This TCR beta chain was found in a study of identical twins. The germline gives CDR1 MNHEY, CDR2 SVGEGT. CDR3 length: 17 residues. V lost 0 bases and J lost 7; bases outside the gene matches: 5. The study, taken as a whole, reports: Researchers reported weaker excess twin sharing in beta out-of-frame sequences. One should note that invariant MAIT and iNKT cells could partly confound zero-insertion analyses. Cord blood beta clonotypes present at high abundance carried fewer insertions; no such pattern appeared in memory repertoires.

Carrying unique molecular identifiers, the cDNA also gained a universal primer site through template switching. In TCRdb, the 5' RACE reads were re-called with MiXCR into one record per CDR3 protein. The sample has some 590,000 distinct CDR3 sequences; approximately 9.6% are singletons. On this clonotype itself: Antigen: not known.

The same specimen was also included in a second study, on yellow fever vaccine responses in identical twins.

Source material: PBMCs. The sequence came from a woman under 30 in good health. J is TRBJ2-1 and V is TRBV6-2 or TRBV6-3, with 14 bases matching TRBD2. The CDR3 nucleotides are TGTGCCAGCAGTTACTCGGGGACTAGCGGGAGATTTAATGAGCAGTTCTTC. This sequence encodes CASSYSGTSGRFNEQFF.